These 7 T cell receptor beta chains originate from one sample sequenced in a study of blood T cell repertoires in COVID-19. Generated by immunoSEQ multiplex PCR, the TCRdb table keeps only in-frame clones and is missing some. The sample holds about 160,000 clones, approximately 90% seen once. Material: peripheral blood. These TCRs come from a man aged 18 to 35 with acute or convalescent COVID-19.

This CDR3 is CASSELMGQGAGNEQFF. The DNA of the CDR3 is TGTGCCAGCAGTGAATTAATGGGGCAGGGGGCAGGCAATGAGCAGTTCTTC. The chain combines TRBV6-1 with TRBJ2-1; 8 nucleotides align to TRBD1. The CDR3 sequence is 17 residues long. CDR1 MNHNS and CDR2 SASEGT come from the germline V gene. V lost 2 bases to trimming and J lost 6 bases; unmatched junction nucleotides: 12.

CDR3 residues: CASSPTGSLAYEQYF. The CDR3 nucleotides read TGTGCCAGCAGCCCCACAGGGTCTCTAGCCTACGAGCAGTACTTC. The chain recombines TRBV7-2 with TRBJ2-7; weak D call: TRBD1 (6 bases). With 5 bases removed from V and 2 bases from J, the gap between germline ends came to 16 bases. Germline V gene sequence: CDR1 SGHTA, CDR2 FQGNSA. The length of the CDR3 is 15 residues.

This chain connects TRBV6-2 or TRBV6-3 to TRBJ1-5; D is ambiguous. Germline CDR1 reads MNHEY; CDR2 reads SVGEGT. V was shortened by 0 bases and J by 0 bases, with 12 bases between the two germline ends. This CDR3 has 17 amino acids. The CDR3 reads CASSYSRLKSSNQPQHF. For the CDR3, the DNA is TGTGCCAGCAGTTACTCTCGCCTCAAGAGTAGCAATCAGCCCCAGCATTTT.

J is TRBJ2-1 and V is TRBV6-5; D uncertain. Germline loops: CDR1 MNHEY, CDR2 SVGAGI. V lost 6 bases and J lost 12, with 12 bases in between. This CDR3 is built from 11 residues. For the CDR3, the DNA is TGTGCCAGCAGCAGATTGTCAGGGCAGTTCTTC. Its translation is CASSRLSGQFF.

This CDR3 is CASSDRTAYGYTF. CDR3 in DNA: TGTGCCAGCAGCGACCGGACAGCTTATGGCTACACCTTC. This chain joins TRBV9 and TRBJ1-2, with TRBD1 as a possible D gene (6 bases). CDR3 length: 13 residues. CDR1 SGDLS and CDR2 YYNGEE come from the germline V gene. Between the trimmed V and J ends, which lost 3 bases and 5 bases, there was a span of 11 bases.

The V gene is TRBV18, the J gene TRBJ1-1; TRBD1 might be the D (5 bases). This CDR3 spans 16 amino acids. Germline V lookup: CDR1 KGHSH, CDR2 LQKENI. V shed 3 bases and J shed 0 bases, with 14 bases lying between them. Here the CDR3 reads CASSPLPTDVNTEAFF. As DNA, the CDR3 is TGTGCCAGCTCACCCCTACCGACAGATGTGAACACTGAAGCTTTCTTT.

This clone appeared a single time. This chain joins TRBV18 and TRBJ1-2; possibly TRBD1 for D (6 bases). With 1 base removed from V and 4 bases from J, the gap between germline ends came to 10 bases. Germline CDR1 is KGHSH and CDR2 is LQKENI. There are 14 residues in the CDR3. The CDR3 reads CASSPRVQGYGYTF. CDR3 DNA sequence: TGTGCCAGCTCACCACGGGTACAGGGCTATGGCTACACCTTC.